A single sample gave rise to the 31 T cell receptor beta chains below, sequenced in a study of shared T cell receptors in the human thymus. Using immunoSEQ multiplex PCR, the repertoire was profiled, and TCRdb retains in-frame clones only, with some absent. The sample contains some 720,000 clones, roughly 90% of which appear only once. These data were likewise used in another study, on human thymus T cells.

Sequencing was done on a sample of thymocytes. The source is a boy less than two years old with a congenital heart defect.

The chain recombines TRBV7-2 with TRBJ2-1; 11 positions match TRBD2. CDR3 length: 16 residues. In germline, CDR1 is SGHTA, CDR2 FQGNSA. Trimming at V came to 5 bases and at J to 4 bases, leaving 7 bases not matched to a gene. The CDR3 here is CASSPEGLAVYNEQFF. In nucleotides, the CDR3 is TGTGCCAGCAGCCCGGAGGGACTAGCGGTTTACAATGAGCAGTTCTTC.

This chain connects TRBV11-3 to TRBJ2-3; the D gene is possibly TRBD2 (6 bases). The CDR3 is 16 amino acids. With 0 bases removed from V and 0 bases from J, the gap between germline ends came to 10 bases. Germline CDR1 SGHNT, CDR2 YENEEA. The CDR3, as DNA: TGTGCCAGCAGCTTAGAAGTTAGCGGAAGCACAGATACGCAGTATTTT. It codes for CASSLEVSGSTDTQYF. The full variable domain, rest sourced from reference TRBV11-3 and TRBJ2-3, is EAGVVQSPRYKIIEKKQPVAFWCNPISGHNTLYWYLQNLGQGPELLIRYENEEAVDDSQLPKDRFSAERLKGVDSTLKIQPAELGDSAVYLCASSLEVSGSTDTQYFGPGTRLTVL.

The chain recombines TRBV9 with TRBJ2-2; 8 bases agree with TRBD1. CDR3 length equals 15 residues. Germline-derived CDR1 and CDR2 are SGDLS and YYNGEE. J lost 4 bases, V lost 4 bases, and 6 bases had no gene match. CDR3 in amino acids: CASSYGQGGTGELFF. The CDR3 DNA is TGTGCCAGCAGCTATGGACAGGGAGGCACCGGGGAGCTGTTTTTT. Drawing the rest from reference TRBV9 and TRBJ2-2, the complete variable domain is DSGVTQTPKHLITATGQRVTLRCSPRSGDLSVYWYQQSLDQGLQFLIQYYNGEERAKGNILERFSAQQFPDLHSELNLSSLELGDSALYFCASSYGQGGTGELFFGEGSRLTVL.

V usage is TRBV18 and J usage is TRBJ1-1; D possibly corresponds to TRBD1 (6 bases). The CDR3 covers 16 residues. The V gene's germline CDR1 is KGHSH and CDR2 LQKENI. V lost 4 bases and J 0 bases, leaving 15 bases between the germline ends. CDR3 sequence: CASSLWTVKMNTEAFF. CDR3 DNA sequence: TGTGCCAGCTCACTCTGGACAGTAAAGATGAACACTGAAGCTTTCTTT.

Note on this clone: This CDR3 is also generated by other DNA sequences in the sample. The V call is TRBV19, the J call TRBJ1-1; D ambiguous. Germline CDR1 and CDR2: LNHDA and SQIVND (reference sequence). This CDR3 has 13 residues. The ends were cut back, 5 bases at V and 1 base at J, with 8 bases in the middle. In DNA, the CDR3 is TGTGCCAGTAGTCTCCGAGAGAACACTGAAGCTTTCTTT. Translated: CASSLRENTEAFF.

V usage is TRBV29-1 and J usage is TRBJ2-4, with 8 bases matching TRBD1. Germline trimming cut 6 bases from V and 1 base from J; bases unmatched to any gene: 8. The CDR3 extends over 15 amino acids. Germline values: CDR1 SQVTM, CDR2 ANQGSEA. DNA for the CDR3: TGCAGCGTACTTCTCCGGGACAGGGCCAAAAACATTCAGTACTTC. Translation gives CSVLLRDRAKNIQYF. The full variable domain, its missing parts supplied by reference TRBV29-1 and TRBJ2-4, is SAVISQKPSRDICQRGTSLTIQCQVDSQVTMMFWYRQQPGQSLTLIATANQGSEATYESGFVIDKFPISRPNLTFSTLTVSNMSPEDSSIYLCSVLLRDRAKNIQYFGAGTRLSVL.

The table lists this clone with a few counts. The gene calls are TRBV11-3 and TRBJ2-3, with 8 bases that match TRBD2. The ends lost 4 bases at V and 7 bases at J; junction bases unmatched: 10. Germline V gene lookup returns CDR1 SGHNT and CDR2 YENEEA. The CDR3 covers 15 residues. The DNA for the CDR3 is TGTGCCAGCAGCTCAGCCGGGACTAGGGGACATACGCAGTATTTT. Amino acids: CASSSAGTRGHTQYF.

The chain couples TRBV4-2 to TRBJ2-5; TRBD2 matches at 10 bases. The CDR3 covers 18 residues. Germline V gene sequence: CDR1 LGHNA, CDR2 YNFKEQ. V shed 3 bases and J 1 base; nucleotides not matched to a gene: 11. CDR3 sequence (DNA): TGTGCCAGCAGCCACCATCTATTAGCGGGAGGCCTCCAAGAGACCCAGTACTTC. It translates to CASSHHLLAGGLQETQYF.

The chain recombines TRBV29-1 with TRBJ2-1; 9 bases are shared with TRBD2. The CDR3 is made up of 16 amino acids. The trim removed 2 bases at V and 10 bases at J, leaving 15 bases unmatched. Germline V lookup: CDR1 SQVTM, CDR2 ANQGSEA. The CDR3 bases are TGCAGCGTTGAAACCCCCCGAGGCGGGAGGGCCCGGGAGCAGTTCTTC. It is translated as CSVETPRGGRAREQFF.

The V call is TRBV15, the J call TRBJ2-7; TRBD2 might be the D (6 bases). Trimming took off 5 bases at V and 4 bases at J, with 24 bases between the two ends. From germline, CDR1 is LNHNV and CDR2 YYDKDF (reference sequence). CDR3 length: 17 residues. CDR3 coding DNA: TGTGCCACCAGCGGCGGGAAGCCGGGTACGGAGGGGTACGAGCAGTACTTC. Its protein product is CATSGGKPGTEGYEQYF.

The chain joins TRBV28 to TRBJ1-5; possibly TRBD1 for D (5 bases). The germline V gene encodes CDR1 MDHEN and CDR2 SYDVKM. Trimming took 7 bases from V and 0 from J, leaving 13 bases between them. This CDR3 spans 15 amino acids. The CDR3 DNA reads TGTGCCAGCACCCGGCAGGGAGGTAGCAATCAGCCCCAGCATTTT. This translates into CASTRQGGSNQPQHF.

This rearrangement joins TRBV28 to TRBJ2-7, with 8 bases matching TRBD2. CDR1 is MDHEN, CDR2 SYDVKM, per germline. The CDR3 totals 15 residues. V was pared by 6 bases and J by 5 bases, with 12 bases of the junction left unmatched. The CDR3, as DNA: TGTGCCAGCAGCCCCGGGGGGGGTATTATCAACGAGCAGTACTTC. Protein product: CASSPGGGIINEQYF.

CDR3 coding DNA: TGTGCCAGCAGCTTAACGGGGGGGGAGCCGGGCACAGATACGCAGTATTTT. Protein: CASSLTGGEPGTDTQYF. The chain recombines TRBV11-3 with TRBJ2-3; 8 positions agree with TRBD2. The CDR3 covers 17 residues. Germline CDR1 reads SGHNT; CDR2 reads YENEEA. J was trimmed by 1 base and V by 2 bases; bases with no gene match: 8.

The chain joins TRBV6-1 to TRBJ2-3, with a weak D call TRBD2 (5 bases). This CDR3 comprises 15 residues. The germline CDR1 and CDR2 sequences are MNHNS and SASEGT. V was trimmed by 7 bases and J by 3 bases, leaving 17 bases between them. CDR3 sequence reads: CASKEGGRTTDTQYF. The CDR3 DNA follows: TGTGCCAGCAAAGAAGGTGGTCGGACTACAGATACGCAGTATTTT.

This chain uses TRBV28 with TRBJ2-2; 12 positions agree with TRBD1. Unmatched junction bases numbered 8, after V lost 2 bases and J lost 7 bases. In germline, CDR1 is MDHEN, CDR2 SYDVKM. This CDR3 has 17 amino acids. The CDR3 here is CASSLRRDRGPDGELFF. The CDR3 DNA sequence: TGTGCCAGCAGTTTACGCCGGGACAGGGGGCCGGACGGGGAGCTGTTTTTT.

The chain carries TRBV9 and TRBJ1-2; D gene ambiguous. Germline CDR1 and CDR2: SGDLS and YYNGEE. V lost 0 bases to trimming and J lost 7 bases, with 7 bases between them. The CDR3 covers 12 residues. The CDR3 coding sequence is TGTGCCAGCAGCGTAGGGGCCAGTGGCTACACCTTC. Translated, it gives CASSVGASGYTF.

This chain joins TRBV6-5 and TRBJ2-3; 8 nucleotides agree with TRBD2. Per the germline V gene, CDR1 is MNHEY and CDR2 is SVGAGI. The CDR3 totals 12 residues. This CDR3 reads CAAGVRTDTQYF. The CDR3 bases are TGTGCAGCGGGAGTCCGTACAGATACGCAGTATTTT.

The V call is TRBV4-1, the J call TRBJ2-7; perhaps TRBD2 as D (6 bases). Germline CDR1 is MGHRA and CDR2 is YSYEKL. The CDR3 runs 14 residues. Trimming cost V 0 bases and J 5 bases, with 11 bases left between them. The CDR3 sequence is CASSQDTGVDEQYF. CDR3 DNA: TGCGCCAGCAGCCAAGATACGGGAGTCGACGAGCAGTACTTC.

This chain joins TRBV6-1 and TRBJ1-5; possibly TRBD1 for D (6 bases). Germline CDR1 and CDR2: MNHNS and SASEGT. The V end lost 2 bases, the J end lost 6 bases, and 14 bases lay between the germline ends. This CDR3 contains 15 residues. CDR3 protein: CASSEWQGRAQPQHF. In DNA, the CDR3 is TGTGCCAGCAGTGAATGGCAGGGGAGAGCTCAGCCCCAGCATTTT.

This chain links TRBV6-5 with TRBJ2-7; no firm D call. Germline V gene sequence: CDR1 MNHEY, CDR2 SVGAGI. The V gene lost 2 bases and the J gene lost 0 bases, with 8 bases spanning the gap. The CDR3 spans 14 residues. The CDR3 region is CASSYISNSYEQYF. CDR3 coding DNA: TGTGCCAGCAGTTACATCAGTAACTCCTACGAGCAGTACTTC.

This chain links TRBV7-6 with TRBJ2-1; TRBD2 matches 13 bases. The CDR3 contains 15 residues. CDR1 is SGHVS and CDR2 is FNYEAQ in the germline V gene. After removal of 4 bases from V and 8 bases from J, the junction contained 5 bases not matched to a gene. The chain's CDR3 is CASSSTSGRSDEQFF. In DNA form, the CDR3 reads TGTGCCAGCAGCTCGACTAGCGGGAGGTCGGATGAGCAGTTCTTC.

This chain links TRBV4-3 with TRBJ2-2; D call uncertain. Germline lookup yields CDR1 LGHNA and CDR2 YSLEER. V was trimmed by 1 base and J by 10 bases, leaving 7 bases between them. CDR3 size: 12 residues. Written as DNA, the CDR3 is TGCGCCAGCAGCCAAGCACAGTCGGAGCTGTTTTTT. It is translated as CASSQAQSELFF.

This chain connects TRBV9 to TRBJ2-3, with 9 bases that match TRBD2. Germline V gene lookup returns CDR1 SGDLS and CDR2 YYNGEE. Trimming cost V 0 bases and J 5 bases; bases outside gene matches: 10. The CDR3 spans 17 residues. The CDR3 nucleotides are TGTGCCAGCAGCGTAGAGAGGCGGGAGGGGGCGAGAGATACGCAGTATTTT. Its protein is CASSVERREGARDTQYF.

J is TRBJ2-7 and V is TRBV28; 10 bases are a match to TRBD2. CDR1 is MDHEN and CDR2 is SYDVKM in the germline V gene. CDR3 length: 15 amino acids. The trim removed 3 bases at V and 3 bases at J, leaving 5 bases unmatched. The CDR3 loop is CASSFGTSEGYEQYF. The CDR3 region has the DNA TGTGCCAGCAGTTTCGGGACTAGCGAGGGCTACGAGCAGTACTTC.

The rearrangement joins TRBV27 to TRBJ1-2; possible D gene TRBD1, 5 bases. The CDR3 length is 14 residues. CDR1 and CDR2 (germline): MNHEY, SMNVEV (reference sequence). Trimming shortened V by 2 bases and J by 4 bases, and 11 bases separated the two germline ends. The CDR3 spells CASSLVRTTYGYTF. Written as DNA, the CDR3 is TGTGCCAGCAGTTTAGTGAGGACAACCTATGGCTACACCTTC.

CDR3 protein: CASSPLSGERYEQYF. The CDR3 nucleotides read TGTGCCAGCAGCCCCCTATCAGGGGAGCGCTACGAGCAGTACTTC. The chain employs TRBV6-5 and TRBJ2-7, with a tentative D call TRBD1 (6 bases). Germline CDR1 and CDR2: MNHEY and SVGAGI. This CDR3 is 15 amino acids long. V lost 6 bases and J 3 bases, leaving 18 bases between the germline ends.

The chain recombines TRBV7-2 with TRBJ1-5; D unresolved. Trimming removed 0 bases at V and 0 bases at J, with 9 bases between. Germline loops: CDR1 SGHTA, CDR2 FQGNSA. The CDR3 has 16 residues. This CDR3 is CASSLAAPLSNQPQHF. CDR3 DNA sequence: TGTGCCAGCAGCTTAGCAGCCCCACTTAGCAATCAGCCCCAGCATTTT.

This chain joins TRBV4-2 and TRBJ1-2, with unresolved D. CDR1 is LGHNA and CDR2 is YNFKEQ in the germline V gene. The CDR3 covers 11 residues. Trimming pared 1 base from V and 8 bases from J, leaving 5 bases between. In DNA form, the CDR3 reads TGTGCCAGCAGCCAAGCCGGGGGCTACACCTTC. Translating it yields CASSQAGGYTF.

The chain employs TRBV9 and TRBJ2-5; the D gene is possibly TRBD2 (6 bases). Germline assignment: CDR1 SGDLS and CDR2 YYNGEE. With 0 bases removed from V and 5 bases from J, the gap between germline ends came to 11 bases. The CDR3 contains 14 residues. The DNA for the CDR3 is TGTGCCAGCAGCGTAGCTCGGGGAGGCGAGACCCAGTACTTC. Translation gives CASSVARGGETQYF.

This clone came up once. This chain connects TRBV29-1 to TRBJ1-1; TRBD1 might be the D (5 bases). Germline CDR1 is SQVTM and CDR2 is ANQGSEA. The CDR3 length is 17 residues. V dropped 2 bases and J dropped 10 bases, with 29 bases sitting between them. The CDR3 region is CSVEFTTAGKPSGLAFF. As DNA, the CDR3 is TGCAGCGTTGAATTTACGACAGCCGGCAAACCCTCGGGTTTAGCTTTCTTT.

The J gene is TRBJ2-5, the V gene TRBV10-3; TRBD2 agrees at 12 bases. The CDR3 runs 20 residues. With 0 bases clipped from V and 2 bases from J, the junction kept 13 bases outside the gene matches. Looked up from germline, CDR1 is ENHRY and CDR2 is SYGVKD. CDR3 DNA sequence: TGTGCCATCAGTGAGTCGGGACTAGCGGGCACCCTGGGGACACAAGAGACCCAGTACTTC. This translates into CAISESGLAGTLGTQETQYF.